These T cell receptor beta chains were read from a single sample in a study of shared clonotypes between healthy human individuals. Sequenced by immunoSEQ multiplex PCR; TCRdb stores in-frame clones only, minus some. Of some 500,000 clones in the sample, roughly 95% were seen once. The source material was naive CD4+ T cells sorted from blood. Receptor source: a woman between 25 and 40 years old in good health. CDR3s include the opening cysteine and the closing phenylalanine or tryptophan. A D gene is named only where the DNA matches it firmly. Part of the rows lack a size; the others show once, few, many or a class for expanded clones.

CDR3 DNA: TGTGCCAGCTCACCTAGTAGCGGCCCTAGCTCCTACAATGAGCAGTTCTTC; CDR3 protein: CASSPSSGPSSYNEQFF; clone size: NA; J gene: TRBJ2-1; D gene: NA; V gene: TRBV18
CDR3 DNA: TGTGCCAGCAGACCTCTAGCGGGAGTTATAGGTACGCAGTATTTT; CDR3 protein: CASRPLAGVIGTQYF; clone size: once; J gene: TRBJ2-3; D gene: TRBD2; V gene: TRBV2
CDR3 DNA: TGTGCCAGCAGAGGACAGGGGGCTCTTGGCTACACCTTC; CDR3 protein: CASRGQGALGYTF; clone size: NA; J gene: TRBJ1-2; D gene: TRBD1; V gene: TRBV28
CDR3 DNA: TGTGCCAGCAGTGTTAATTCACCCCTCCACTTT; CDR3 protein: CASSVNSPLHF; clone size: NA; J gene: TRBJ1-6; D gene: NA; V gene: TRBV28
CDR3 DNA: TGTGCCAGCAGCCTAGCGGGAGACGAGACCCAGTACTTC; CDR3 protein: CASSLAGDETQYF; clone size: NA; J gene: TRBJ2-5; D gene: TRBD2; V gene: TRBV6-5
CDR3 DNA: TGCGCCAGCAGCCAAGAGGCAGCGGTTAGCTCCTACGAGCAGTACTTC; CDR3 protein: CASSQEAAVSSYEQYF; clone size: once; J gene: TRBJ2-7; D gene: NA; V gene: TRBV4-1
CDR3 DNA: TGTGCCAGCAGAAGGGTAGGCTATGGCGAGCAGTACTTC; CDR3 protein: CASRRVGYGEQYF; clone size: once; J gene: TRBJ2-7; D gene: NA; V gene: TRBV6-5
CDR3 DNA: TGTGCCAGCAGCCTGGGACCGCCTAATGAGCAGTTCTTC; CDR3 protein: CASSLGPPNEQFF; clone size: NA; J gene: TRBJ2-1; D gene: NA; V gene: TRBV28
CDR3 DNA: TGCGCCAGCAGCCAAGGGCTCGACCGACAGGGTGCTGAAAAACTGTTTTTT; CDR3 protein: CASSQGLDRQGAEKLFF; clone size: NA; J gene: TRBJ1-4; D gene: TRBD1; V gene: TRBV4-1
CDR3 DNA: TGTGCCTGGAGTGGGGGCCAGGGTGGGAGCAATCAGCCCCAGCATTTT; CDR3 protein: CAWSGGQGGSNQPQHF; clone size: NA; J gene: TRBJ1-5; D gene: NA; V gene: TRBV30
CDR3 DNA: TGTGCCAGCAGTTACTTGGGACAGGGAGGCGAGACCCAGTACTTC; CDR3 protein: CASSYLGQGGETQYF; clone size: NA; J gene: TRBJ2-5; D gene: TRBD1; V gene: TRBV6-5
CDR3 DNA: TGTGCCAGCAGCTTGACAGGTCGTATGAACACTGAAGCTTTCTTT; CDR3 protein: CASSLTGRMNTEAFF; clone size: NA; J gene: TRBJ1-1; D gene: NA; V gene: TRBV5-5
CDR3 DNA: TGTGCCAGCAGCCAAGGACTAGCGGGAGACGAGCAGTACTTC; CDR3 protein: CASSQGLAGDEQYF; clone size: NA; J gene: TRBJ2-7; D gene: TRBD2; V gene: TRBV7-9
CDR3 DNA: TGTGCCAGCAGCGTAGCTTATAACACCGGGGAGCTGTTTTTT; CDR3 protein: CASSVAYNTGELFF; clone size: once; J gene: TRBJ2-2; D gene: NA; V gene: TRBV9
CDR3 DNA: TGTGCCAGTAGGTCGATGGACGGGAATAATGAAAAACTGTTTTTT; CDR3 protein: CASRSMDGNNEKLFF; clone size: NA; J gene: TRBJ1-4; D gene: NA; V gene: TRBV19
CDR3 DNA: TGTGCCAGCAGCTTAGATTACGCGAGCGGCGGGGAGCTGTTTTTT; CDR3 protein: CASSLDYASGGELFF; clone size: NA; J gene: TRBJ2-2; D gene: NA; V gene: TRBV11-2
CDR3 DNA: TGTGCCAGCAGTTACTCGGGACTAGCGCCGTCCTACGAGCAGTACTTC; CDR3 protein: CASSYSGLAPSYEQYF; clone size: NA; J gene: TRBJ2-7; D gene: TRBD2; V gene: TRBV6-5
CDR3 DNA: TGTGCCAGCTCCCCTACAACGGGAGGGGATACGCAGTATTTT; CDR3 protein: CASSPTTGGDTQYF; clone size: NA; J gene: TRBJ2-3; D gene: TRBD2; V gene: TRBV18
CDR3 DNA: TGTGCCAGTAGTGGGGCAGGGTTCGCGGTAGGGGAAAAACTGTTTTTT; CDR3 protein: CASSGAGFAVGEKLFF; clone size: NA; J gene: TRBJ1-4; D gene: NA; V gene: TRBV19
CDR3 DNA: TGTGCCAGCAGTCCGCCCGCCGGGACAGGTCCCTACGAGCAGTACTTC; CDR3 protein: CASSPPAGTGPYEQYF; clone size: NA; J gene: TRBJ2-7; D gene: TRBD1; V gene: TRBV25-1
CDR3 DNA: TGCGCCAGCAGTGAGTCGACTCTGGTCGGGAGTCCTGACGAGCAGTACTTC; CDR3 protein: CASSESTLVGSPDEQYF; clone size: NA; J gene: TRBJ2-7; D gene: NA; V gene: TRBV10-2
CDR3 DNA: TGTGCCAGCAGTGAAGTAGTGGGACAGGGGATGTCACTAGCCAAAAACATTCAGTACTTC; CDR3 protein: CASSEVVGQGMSLAKNIQYF; clone size: NA; J gene: TRBJ2-4; D gene: TRBD1; V gene: TRBV2
CDR3 DNA: TGTGCCAGCAGCGCAACAGGGACAGAACAGCCCTGGACTGATGGCTACACCTTC; CDR3 protein: CASSATGTEQPWTDGYTF; clone size: NA; J gene: TRBJ1-2; D gene: TRBD1; V gene: TRBV9
CDR3 DNA: TGTGCCAGCTCACCAGGGGTGGGTGAAAAACTGTTTTTT; CDR3 protein: CASSPGVGEKLFF; clone size: NA; J gene: TRBJ1-4; D gene: NA; V gene: TRBV18
CDR3 DNA: TGTGCCAGCCGGGTTGGCGGGGACAATGAGCAGTTCTTC; CDR3 protein: CASRVGGDNEQFF; clone size: NA; J gene: TRBJ2-1; D gene: NA; V gene: TRBV7-9
CDR3 DNA: TGTGCCAGCAGTGGACAGGCGTCGGCAGATACGCAGTATTTT; CDR3 protein: CASSGQASADTQYF; clone size: NA; J gene: TRBJ2-3; D gene: TRBD1; V gene: TRBV27
CDR3 DNA: TGTGCCAGCAGTTTGGGACAGGGTTGGGCTTTCTTT; CDR3 protein: CASSLGQGWAFF; clone size: NA; J gene: TRBJ1-1; D gene: TRBD1; V gene: TRBV28
CDR3 DNA: TGCGCCAGCACCATAGCGGGGACGGCGAACACTGAAGCTTTCTTT; CDR3 protein: CASTIAGTANTEAFF; clone size: NA; J gene: TRBJ1-1; D gene: NA; V gene: TRBV5-1
CDR3 DNA: TGTGCCAGCAGCTCGCGGACGGGTGATGAGCAGTTCTTC; CDR3 protein: CASSSRTGDEQFF; clone size: NA; J gene: TRBJ2-1; D gene: NA; V gene: TRBV4-2
CDR3 DNA: TGTGCCAGCAGCTTAAAGGGTTCCCGAGCGGGAAACACCATATATTTT; CDR3 protein: CASSLKGSRAGNTIYF; clone size: NA; J gene: TRBJ1-3; D gene: NA; V gene: TRBV5-8
CDR3 DNA: TGTGCCAGCAGAGTGGGGGAGACCCAGTACTTC; CDR3 protein: CASRVGETQYF; clone size: NA; J gene: TRBJ2-5; D gene: NA; V gene: TRBV6-5
CDR3 DNA: TGTGCCAGCAGTTCCCTGGACAGGGGGATCACCGGGGAGCTGTTTTTT; CDR3 protein: CASSSLDRGITGELFF; clone size: NA; J gene: TRBJ2-2; D gene: TRBD1; V gene: TRBV28
CDR3 DNA: TGTGCCAGCAGTTACTCGATGGCACAGGGGGGCTACGAGCAGTACTTC; CDR3 protein: CASSYSMAQGGYEQYF; clone size: NA; J gene: TRBJ2-7; D gene: TRBD1; V gene: TRBV6-5
CDR3 DNA: TGTGCCAGCACTCGTTCGACAGGGTTAACCTACGAGCAGTACTTC; CDR3 protein: CASTRSTGLTYEQYF; clone size: NA; J gene: TRBJ2-7; D gene: TRBD1; V gene: TRBV6-6
CDR3 DNA: TGCGCCAGCAGCTACATACAGGGAAGGGATGAAAAACTGTTTTTT; CDR3 protein: CASSYIQGRDEKLFF; clone size: NA; J gene: TRBJ1-4; D gene: NA; V gene: TRBV5-1
CDR3 DNA: TGTGCCAGCAGTCCCTCGTCGGGGGTCAGCAATCAGCCCCAGCATTTT; CDR3 protein: CASSPSSGVSNQPQHF; clone size: NA; J gene: TRBJ1-5; D gene: NA; V gene: TRBV27
CDR3 DNA: TGTGCCTGGATCAGGGAGGAGCAGTACTTC; CDR3 protein: CAWIREEQYF; clone size: few; J gene: TRBJ2-7; D gene: NA; V gene: TRBV30
CDR3 DNA: TGTGCCAGTAGTGGTAGGGGGCAGAATGCCGAAGCTTTCTTT; CDR3 protein: CASSGRGQNAEAFF; clone size: NA; J gene: TRBJ1-1; D gene: TRBD1; V gene: TRBV19